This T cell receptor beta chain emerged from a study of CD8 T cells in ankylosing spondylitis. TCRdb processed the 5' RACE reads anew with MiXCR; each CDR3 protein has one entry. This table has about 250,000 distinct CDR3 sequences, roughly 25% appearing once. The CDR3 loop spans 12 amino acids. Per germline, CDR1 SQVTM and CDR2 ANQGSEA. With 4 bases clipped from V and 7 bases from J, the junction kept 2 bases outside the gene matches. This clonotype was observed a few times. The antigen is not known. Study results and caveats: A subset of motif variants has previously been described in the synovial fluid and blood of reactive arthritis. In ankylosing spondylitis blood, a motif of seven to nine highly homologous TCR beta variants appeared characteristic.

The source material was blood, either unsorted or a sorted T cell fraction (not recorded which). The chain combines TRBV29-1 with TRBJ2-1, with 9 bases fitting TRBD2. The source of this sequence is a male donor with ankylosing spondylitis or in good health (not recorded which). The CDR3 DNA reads TGCAGCGTTGTCCTAGCGGGGAATGAGCAGTTCTTC. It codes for CSVVLAGNEQFF.